This T cell receptor beta chain was found in a study of CD8+ T cells in alopecia areata. At the level of the study: At a dose of 5 to 10 mg twice daily, oral tofacitinib was given to treated patients. Tofacitinib administration persisted for 6 to 18 months, succeeded by 6 months off drug.

As the sequencing template, cDNA was produced by extracting RNA and reverse transcribing it. The assay was immunoSEQ multiplex PCR, and TCRdb's table has in-frame clones only and misses some. The table lists some 180,000 clones, about 53% of them singletons. Regarding treatment: oral pan-JAK inhibitor, 5-10 mg twice daily. Collection of lesional scalp punch biopsies and peripheral blood was performed in alopecia areata patients. Separation by sorting yielded CD4+ and CD8+ T cells from PBMCs. The receptor was derived from a human donor with alopecia areata. The specimen comprised CD8+ T cells sorted from blood, sampled at week 24, from a patient treated with tofacitinib.

The CDR3 nucleotides are TGTGCCAGCAGCTTAGGGGGTACCTCTGAAGCTTTCTTT. It codes for CASSLGGTSEAFF. The chain employs TRBV7-3 and TRBJ1-1, with a tentative D call TRBD1 (5 bases). Germline V gene lookup returns CDR1 SGHTA and CDR2 FQGTGA. The V and J ends lost 2 bases and 6 bases respectively, with 10 bases between them. The CDR3 sequence is 13 residues long.